This T cell receptor (beta chain) came from a study of control samples from healthy donors and cancer patients. This table comes from immunoSEQ multiplex PCR, and its TCRdb copy is limited to in-frame clones, with some not included. The data hold some 120,000 clones, with about 95% observed a single time. The CDR3 runs to 15 residues. Trimming left V 4 bases short and J 0 bases short, with 14 bases between. Germline assignment: CDR1 SGHRS and CDR2 YFSETQ. This TCR was recovered from a man aged 25 to 45 in good health. Specimen: blood. The chain has TRBV5-1 and TRBJ2-7, with D uncertain. CDR3 in amino acids: CASSLLLRSSYEQYF. CDR3 nucleotides: TGCGCCAGCAGCCTCCTCCTCCGGAGCTCCTACGAGCAGTACTTC.